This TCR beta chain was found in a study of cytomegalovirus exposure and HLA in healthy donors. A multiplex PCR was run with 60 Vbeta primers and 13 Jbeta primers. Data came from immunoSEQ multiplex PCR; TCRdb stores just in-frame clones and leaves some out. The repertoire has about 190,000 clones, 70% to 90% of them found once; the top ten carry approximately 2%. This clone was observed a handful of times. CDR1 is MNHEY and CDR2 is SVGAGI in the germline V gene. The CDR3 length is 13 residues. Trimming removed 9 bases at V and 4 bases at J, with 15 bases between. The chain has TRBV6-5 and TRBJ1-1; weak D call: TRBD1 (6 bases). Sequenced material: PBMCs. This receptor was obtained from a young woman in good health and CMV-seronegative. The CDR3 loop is CASSTGLSTEAFF. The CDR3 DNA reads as TGTGCCAGTTCCACAGGGTTGAGCACTGAAGCTTTCTTT.